The present T cell receptor (beta chain) was sequenced within a study of beta chain features in type 1 diabetes. Study outcomes and limitations: Patients with Type 1 diabetes showed moderately but significantly shorter TCRB CDR3s in all four CD4+ subsets.

Expressed TCRB transcripts got sequenced, as all isolated RNA was reverse transcribed. TCRdb's table, derived via immunoSEQ multiplex PCR, lists solely in-frame clones and lacks some. The sample includes some 660,000 clones, around an eighth seen only once; the top ten take just under 0.04%. A note on this clone: Its antigen is not known. One end of the junction does not line up with germline, which may come from a read error.

This CDR3 is built from 15 residues. Germline CDR1 and CDR2: MNHEY and SVGAGI. V usage is TRBV6-5 and J usage is TRBJ1-5; TRBD1 aligns across 9 bases. The source is a man younger than 30 with type 1 diabetes. Sequencing input: naive CD4+ T cells from blood. The CDR3 DNA reads TGTGCCAGCAGTGACTCGGGACAGGGAAGGCAGCCCCAGCATTTT. Translating it yields CASSDSGQGRQPQHF.